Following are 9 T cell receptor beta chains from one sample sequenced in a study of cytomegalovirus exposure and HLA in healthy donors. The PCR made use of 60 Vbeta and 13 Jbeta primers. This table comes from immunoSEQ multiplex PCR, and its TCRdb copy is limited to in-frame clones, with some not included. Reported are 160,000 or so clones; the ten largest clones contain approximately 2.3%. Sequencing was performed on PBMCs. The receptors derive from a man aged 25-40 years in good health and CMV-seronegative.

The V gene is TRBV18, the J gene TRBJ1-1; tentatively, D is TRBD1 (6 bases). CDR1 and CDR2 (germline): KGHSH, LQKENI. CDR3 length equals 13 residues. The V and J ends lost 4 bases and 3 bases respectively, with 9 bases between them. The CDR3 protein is CASSRDKYTEAFF. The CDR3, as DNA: TGTGCCAGCTCACGGGACAAATACACTGAAGCTTTCTTT.

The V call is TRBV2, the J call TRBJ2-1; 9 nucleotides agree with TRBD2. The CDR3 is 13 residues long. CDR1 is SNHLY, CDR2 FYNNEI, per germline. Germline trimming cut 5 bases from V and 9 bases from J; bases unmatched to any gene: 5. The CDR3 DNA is TGTGCCAGCAGTCTGACTAGCGGCACTGAGCAGTTCTTC. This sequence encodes CASSLTSGTEQFF.

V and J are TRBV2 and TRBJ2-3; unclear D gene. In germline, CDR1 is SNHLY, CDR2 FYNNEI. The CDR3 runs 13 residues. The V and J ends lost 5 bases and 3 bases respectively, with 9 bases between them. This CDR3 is CASSFQVTDTQYF. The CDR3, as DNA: TGTGCCAGCAGTTTCCAGGTAACAGATACGCAGTATTTT. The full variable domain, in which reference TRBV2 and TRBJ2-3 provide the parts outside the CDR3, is EPEVTQTPSHQVTQMGQEVILRCVPISNHLYFYWYRQILGQKVEFLVSFYNNEISEKSEIFDDQFSVERPDGSNFTLKIRSTKLEDSAMYFCASSFQVTDTQYFGPGTRLTVL.

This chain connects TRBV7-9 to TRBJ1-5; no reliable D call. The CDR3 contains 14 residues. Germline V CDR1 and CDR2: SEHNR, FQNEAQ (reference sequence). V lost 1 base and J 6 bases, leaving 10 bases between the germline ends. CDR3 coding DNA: TGTGCCAGCAGCTTAGGAGGTTTGACTCAGCCCCAGCATTTT. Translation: CASSLGGLTQPQHF.

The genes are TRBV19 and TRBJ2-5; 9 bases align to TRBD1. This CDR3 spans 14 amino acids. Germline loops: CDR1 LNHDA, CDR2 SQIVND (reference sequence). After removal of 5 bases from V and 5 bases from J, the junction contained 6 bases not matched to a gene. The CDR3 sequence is CASSVQGAKETQYF. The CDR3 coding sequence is TGTGCCAGTAGTGTACAGGGGGCGAAGGAGACCCAGTACTTC. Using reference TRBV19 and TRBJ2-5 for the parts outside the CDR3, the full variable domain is DGGITQSPKYLFRKEGQNVTLSCEQNLNHDAMYWYRQDPGQGLRLIYYSQIVNDFQKGDIAEGYSVSREKKESFPLTVTSAQKNPTAFYLCASSVQGAKETQYFGPGTRLLVL.

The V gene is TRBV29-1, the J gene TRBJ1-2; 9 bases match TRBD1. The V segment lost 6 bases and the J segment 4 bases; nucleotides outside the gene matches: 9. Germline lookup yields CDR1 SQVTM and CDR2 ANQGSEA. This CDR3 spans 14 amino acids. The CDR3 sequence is CSVRRDRVGYGYTF. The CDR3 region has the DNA TGCAGCGTCCGCCGGGACAGGGTTGGCTATGGCTACACCTTC.

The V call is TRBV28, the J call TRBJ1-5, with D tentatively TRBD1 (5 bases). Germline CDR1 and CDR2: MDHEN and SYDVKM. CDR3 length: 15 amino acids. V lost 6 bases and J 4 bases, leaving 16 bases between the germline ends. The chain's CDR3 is CASRAGGASNQPQHF. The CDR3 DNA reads TGTGCCAGCAGGGCCGGGGGTGCTTCGAATCAGCCCCAGCATTTT.

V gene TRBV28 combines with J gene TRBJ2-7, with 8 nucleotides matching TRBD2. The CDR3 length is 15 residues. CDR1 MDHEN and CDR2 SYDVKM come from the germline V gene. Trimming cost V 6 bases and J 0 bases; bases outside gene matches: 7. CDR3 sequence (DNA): TGTGCCAGCAGCTATTCGACTAGCGCCTCCTACGAGCAGTACTTC. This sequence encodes CASSYSTSASYEQYF.

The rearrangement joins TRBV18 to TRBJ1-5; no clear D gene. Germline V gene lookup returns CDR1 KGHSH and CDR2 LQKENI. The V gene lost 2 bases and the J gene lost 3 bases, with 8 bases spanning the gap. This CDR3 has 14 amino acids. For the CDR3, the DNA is TGTGCCAGCTCACCATACAGCTCCAATCAGCCCCAGCATTTT. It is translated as CASSPYSSNQPQHF.